The next 21 T cell receptor beta chains were all read from a single sample in a study of blood T cells in healthy people across ages. A second PCR, run for roughly 6 to 11 cycles, used a sample-barcoded 5' primer plus a J-beta primer mix. TCRdb re-derived calls from the 5' RACE reads in MiXCR, one entry per CDR3 protein. Among roughly 410,000 distinct CDR3 sequences, 52% were seen once, and the ten largest hold 51%. The sequenced sample was blood. Receptor source: a man aged 55 to 69 in good health.

The chain uses TRBV6-1 and TRBJ2-3; possibly TRBD1 for D (6 bases). The CDR3 is made up of 20 amino acids. Per germline, CDR1 MNHNS and CDR2 SASEGT. Trimming took 5 bases from V and 9 from J, leaving 36 bases between them. The CDR3 reads CASSPRGNRDARRGGETQYF. The CDR3 DNA reads as TGTGCCAGCAGTCCTAGGGGGAACCGGGACGCACGGCGTGGAGGCGAGACGCAGTATTTT.

The sample holds a few counts of this clonotype. The rearrangement joins TRBV7-8 to TRBJ2-3; D uncertain. V lost 1 base, J lost 4 bases, and 18 bases lay in between. Germline loops: CDR1 SGHVS, CDR2 FQNEAQ. The CDR3 has 17 amino acids. In DNA, the CDR3 is TGTGCCAGCAGCTTAGTACCTGGGCCCCAAAGGTCAGATACGCAGTATTTT. Residues: CASSLVPGPQRSDTQYF.

This clonotype has only a few counts. The gene calls are TRBV24-1 and TRBJ2-7; TRBD1 matches 7 bases. The J call is doubtful: the DNA matches TRBJ2-5 better. The V gene's germline CDR1 is KGHDR and CDR2 SFDVKD. The CDR3 contains 15 residues. CDR3 bases: TGTGCCACCAGTGATAATTCAGGGGGACAAGAGACCCAGTACTTC. Residues: CATSDNSGGQETQYF.

The chain links TRBV7-3 to TRBJ2-1; 8 bases map to TRBD2. V gave up 4 bases and J gave up 5 bases; unmatched junction bases: 10. This CDR3 is 16 amino acids long. Germline V gene data show CDR1 as SGHTA and CDR2 as FQGTGA. CDR3 bases: TGTGCCAGCAGCTATACCGGGACTAGAGTACACAATGAGCAGTTCTTC. Amino acid sequence: CASSYTGTRVHNEQFF. Drawing the rest from reference TRBV7-3 and TRBJ2-1, the complete variable domain is GAGVSQTPSNKVTEKGKYVELRCDPISGHTALYWYRQSLGQGPEFLIYFQGTGAADDSGLPNDRFFAVRPEGSVSTLKIQRTERGDSAVYLCASSYTGTRVHNEQFFGPGTRLTVL.

The table lists this clonotype with a few counts. V is TRBV20-1 and J is TRBJ2-3; 9 bases match TRBD2. Trimming removed 3 bases from V and 4 bases from J; junction bases left unmatched: 5. This CDR3 contains 14 residues. Germline V CDR1 and CDR2: DFQATT, SNEGSKA (reference sequence). The CDR3 loop reads CSASPVAGADTQYF. CDR3 in DNA: TGCAGTGCTAGCCCGGTAGCGGGAGCAGATACGCAGTATTTT.

As to this clonotype: A much larger clone differs by one base, so this may be a read error. The chain employs TRBV12-3 or TRBV12-4 and TRBJ2-1; D is ambiguous. The CDR3 sequence is 11 residues long. CDR3: CAISHPTEQFF. The CDR3, as DNA: TGTGCCATCAGTCACCCAACGGAGCAGTTCTTC.

This rearrangement joins TRBV4-1 to TRBJ2-5, with TRBD2 matching over 9 bases. The CDR3 is made up of 18 amino acids. The germline CDR1 and CDR2 sequences are MGHRA and YSYEKL. The V segment lost 0 bases and the J segment 11 bases; nucleotides outside the gene matches: 19. CDR3 nucleotides: TGCGCCAGCAGCCAAGAGGGTCTAGCGGGGCGGCCAGGGGATGAGCAGTACTTC. Translated: CASSQEGLAGRPGDEQYF.

The gene calls are TRBV19 and TRBJ2-3, with TRBD1 matching over 7 bases. CDR3 length equals 13 residues. J lost 10 bases, V lost 5 bases, and 9 bases had no gene match. CDR1 and CDR2 from the germline V gene are LNHDA and SQIVND (reference sequence). Here the CDR3 reads CASSSDREKAQYF. CDR3 sequence (DNA): TGTGCCAGTAGTTCCGACAGGGAGAAGGCGCAGTATTTT.

The V gene is TRBV29-1, the J gene TRBJ2-1; 7 nucleotides match TRBD1. This CDR3 comprises 14 residues. After removal of 6 bases from V and 0 bases from J, the junction contained 5 bases not matched to a gene. CDR1 SQVTM and CDR2 ANQGSEA come from the germline V gene. The CDR3: CSVSGQSSYNEQFF. The CDR3, as DNA: TGCAGCGTCTCGGGACAGAGCTCCTACAATGAGCAGTTCTTC.

This sequence joins TRBV29-1 and TRBJ2-1, with a possible D match to TRBD2 (5 bases). The end of the DNA is better explained by TRBJ2-7, so the J call may be wrong. The CDR3 consists of 14 residues. Per germline, CDR1 SQVTM and CDR2 ANQGSEA. The CDR3 spells CSPEGRVSYNEQYF. The CDR3 region has the DNA TGCAGCCCTGAGGGCCGGGTCTCCTACAATGAGCAGTACTTC.

The rearrangement uses TRBV6-2 or TRBV6-3 and TRBJ1-5; D not resolved. Germline loops: CDR1 MNHEY, CDR2 SVGEGT. With 2 bases removed from V and 4 bases from J, the gap between germline ends came to 12 bases. The CDR3 length is 15 residues. The CDR3 reads CASSYPYPGNQPQHF. CDR3 nucleotide sequence: TGTGCCAGCAGTTACCCCTACCCGGGGAATCAGCCCCAGCATTTT.

Here the CDR3 reads CASSPDLGGGEQFF. The CDR3 DNA reads TGTGCCAGCAGTCCTGACTTGGGTGGGGGAGAGCAGTTCTTC. The chain is built from TRBV27 and TRBJ2-1; D might be TRBD1 or TRBD2, each matching 5 bases. With 5 bases removed from V and 10 bases from J, the gap between germline ends came to 18 bases. The germline V gene has CDR1 MNHEY and CDR2 SMNVEV (reference sequence). The CDR3 spans 14 residues.

The genes are TRBV6-6 and TRBJ2-7; no clear D. The germline V gene encodes CDR1 MNHNY and CDR2 SVGAGI (reference sequence). This CDR3 has 15 amino acids. V was cut by 4 bases and J by 0 bases, with 13 bases left in between. In nucleotides, the CDR3 is TGTGCCAGCAGTTCCCCGGGCCTGAGCTCCTACGAGCAGTACTTC. Protein product: CASSSPGLSSYEQYF.

This clonotype was seen only a few times. The chain recombines TRBV4-3 with TRBJ2-7, with D possibly TRBD2 on 7 matching bases. V dropped 0 bases and J dropped 2 bases, with 11 bases sitting between them. Germline V gene lookup returns CDR1 LGHNA and CDR2 YSLEER. This CDR3 region has 15 residues. For the CDR3, the DNA is TGCGCCAGCAGCCAAGAAGGGGGGGGGACCTACGAGCAGTACTTC. Protein sequence: CASSQEGGGTYEQYF.

This sequence joins TRBV9 and TRBJ2-3, with D maybe TRBD1 (6 bases). Germline V gene sequence: CDR1 SGDLS, CDR2 YYNGEE. The length of the CDR3 is 16 residues. With 1 base removed from V and 2 bases from J, the gap between germline ends came to 14 bases. The CDR3 reads CASSVRDRSPTDTQYF. The CDR3 bases are TGTGCCAGCAGCGTACGAGACAGGTCCCCCACAGATACGCAGTATTTT.

This clonotype was observed a few times. This rearrangement joins TRBV9 to TRBJ2-5, with D possibly TRBD2 on 5 matching bases. The CDR3 totals 13 residues. V gave up 3 bases and J gave up 7 bases, with 13 bases separating them. CDR1 is SGDLS, CDR2 YYNGEE, per germline. The CDR3 coding sequence is TGTGCCAGCAGCGAAGGGAGCCCAAGGACCCAGTACTTC. This gives the protein CASSEGSPRTQYF.

This chain connects TRBV7-9 to TRBJ1-2, with TRBD1 matching over 9 bases. The CDR3 is 14 residues long. In germline, CDR1 is SEHNR, CDR2 FQNEAQ (reference sequence). J gave up 8 bases and V 0 bases, and 4 bases lay outside the gene matches. The CDR3 spells CASSLAGTGSGYTF. The CDR3 bases are TGTGCCAGCAGCTTAGCGGGGACAGGGAGCGGCTACACCTTC.

The rearrangement links TRBV6-2 or TRBV6-3 to TRBJ1-4; D is uncertain. V lost 7 bases to trimming and J lost 13 bases, with 19 bases between them. The CDR3 is 13 amino acids. Germline assignment: CDR1 MNHEY and CDR2 SVGEGT. This chain's CDR3 is CASTEPGRPGLFF. The CDR3 DNA follows: TGTGCCAGCACCGAACCGGGCCGCCCTGGACTGTTTTTT.

The gene calls are TRBV12-3 or TRBV12-4 and TRBJ2-1; 10 nucleotides align to TRBD2. The last part of the DNA fits TRBJ2-7 better; the J call may be wrong. The CDR3 is 16 residues long. The CDR3 here is CASRGRTSGSYNEQYF. CDR3 coding DNA: TGTGCCAGCAGGGGACGGACTAGCGGCTCCTACAATGAGCAGTACTTC.

The chain carries TRBV12-3 or TRBV12-4 and TRBJ2-1; 10 positions match TRBD1. CDR3 length: 15 residues. J lost 4 bases, V lost 5 bases, and 5 bases had no gene match. CDR3 DNA: TGTGCCAGCAGTGAGGGACAGGGGATATACAATGAGCAGTTCTTC. Translated: CASSEGQGIYNEQFF.

This clonotype turned up a few times. The chain carries TRBV7-2 and TRBJ2-2; unclear D gene. This CDR3 contains 16 residues. V lost 1 base and J lost 2, with 11 bases in between. Looked up from germline, CDR1 is SGHTA and CDR2 is FQGNSA. The CDR3 nucleotides are TGTGCCAGCAGCTTAGTAGGCCGGGCTAACACCGGGGAGCTGTTTTTT. It specifies CASSLVGRANTGELFF.